This T cell receptor beta chain was sequenced for a study of CD8+CD57+ T cells in acquired aplastic anemia. Study-level findings and limits: With respect to CD8+ Simpson's diversity, patients and controls did not differ significantly. Overlap between patients and controls comprised twenty-nine CD8+ CDR3 sequences.

This clonotype was seen at least ten times. No antigen is known for it. CDR1 and CDR2 (germline): SGHVS, FQNEAQ. V gave up 0 bases and J gave up 16 bases, with 22 bases separating them. This CDR3 comprises 16 residues. Patients chosen for sequencing had CD8+CD57+ cells that had expanded, as shown by flow cytometry. The template used for profiling TCR beta VDJ and CDR3 was genomic DNA. Each CDR3 protein gets one entry after TCRdb re-called the reads with MiXCR. The sample lists 260,000 or so distinct CDR3 sequences; approximately 82% were seen once. This rearrangement joins TRBV7-8 to TRBJ2-6, with D perhaps matching TRBD2 (6 bases). This TCR was sampled from a human donor with aplastic anemia. Sample: sorted CD4+, CD8+, or CD8+CD57+ T cells (not recorded which) from PBMCs. The CDR3 nucleotides are TGTGCCAGCAGCTTAGCGGGAGGCTCCGATACGCAGTATCTGACTTTC. It yields the protein CASSLAGGSDTQYLTF.